Listed here are 18 T cell receptor beta chains from one sample, sequenced in a study of shared clonotypes between healthy human individuals. Here immunoSEQ multiplex PCR was the method, and the copy in TCRdb shows in-frame clones only, minus some. The sample lists 2.5 million or so clones; roughly nine tenths were seen once. What was sequenced was naive CD4+ T cells sorted from blood. Subset defined: CD45RA+ positively selected. The receptors shown here come from a man aged 18 to 35 in good health.

The V and J genes are TRBV28 and TRBJ2-1, with 8 bases matching TRBD2. Germline V CDR1 and CDR2: MDHEN, SYDVKM. V lost 6 bases, J lost 2 bases, and 9 bases stayed unmatched. The CDR3 length is 16 residues. In DNA, the CDR3 is TGTGCCAGCAGCTCAGCGGGGGTCCTCCCCTACAATGAGCAGTTCTTC. Amino acid sequence: CASSSAGVLPYNEQFF.

This sequence joins TRBV19 and TRBJ2-6, with 7 positions matching TRBD2. The CDR3 has 18 amino acids. J gave up 3 bases and V 3 bases, and 11 bases lay outside the gene matches. Germline loops: CDR1 LNHDA, CDR2 SQIVND (reference sequence). CDR3 residues: CASSIPRTSRSGANVLTF. In DNA, the CDR3 is TGTGCCAGTAGTATCCCCCGGACTAGTCGAAGTGGGGCCAACGTCCTGACTTTC.

The chain recombines TRBV2 with TRBJ2-3, with a weak D call TRBD2 (6 bases). This CDR3 comprises 14 residues. The germline CDR1 and CDR2 sequences are SNHLY and FYNNEI. Trimming shortened V by 3 bases and J by 3 bases, and 10 bases separated the two germline ends. CDR3 nucleotides: TGTGCCAGCAGTGAGTTTGCGGGGACAGATACGCAGTATTTT. Encoded protein: CASSEFAGTDTQYF. The full variable domain, its missing parts supplied by reference TRBV2 and TRBJ2-3, is EPEVTQTPSHQVTQMGQEVILRCVPISNHLYFYWYRQILGQKVEFLVSFYNNEISEKSEIFDDQFSVERPDGSNFTLKIRSTKLEDSAMYFCASSEFAGTDTQYFGPGTRLTVL.

This clone appeared a single time. The chain employs TRBV5-1 and TRBJ2-3, with TRBD2 matching over 12 bases. V shed 1 base, J shed 2 bases, and the junction held 5 bases outside the gene matches. The CDR3 loop spans 17 amino acids. Germline lookup yields CDR1 SGHRS and CDR2 YFSETQ. CDR3 sequence (DNA): TGCGCCAGCAGCTTGAAACTAGCGGGGGGTAACACAGATACGCAGTATTTT. It codes for CASSLKLAGGNTDTQYF. The full variable domain, in which reference TRBV5-1 and TRBJ2-3 provide the parts outside the CDR3, is KAGVTQTPRYLIKTRGQQVTLSCSPISGHRSVSWYQQTPGQGLQFLFEYFSETQRNKGNFPGRFSGRQFSNSRSEMNVSTLELGDSALYLCASSLKLAGGNTDTQYFGPGTRLTVL.

The chain employs TRBV7-2 and TRBJ2-3; 12 bases are shared with TRBD2. Germline V lookup: CDR1 SGHTA, CDR2 FQGNSA. The V and J ends lost 5 bases and 8 bases, in that order; junction bases with no gene match: 17. CDR3 length: 18 amino acids. CDR3 sequence (DNA): TGTGCCAGCAGCCAAACGGCAATGACTAGCGGGAGTAGGGGTACGCAGTATTTT. Its translation is CASSQTAMTSGSRGTQYF.

CDR3 in amino acids: CASSQVVVPGVTEAFF. DNA for the CDR3: TGCGCCAGCAGCCAAGTTGTTGTGCCCGGGGTCACTGAAGCTTTCTTT. The chain uses TRBV4-1 and TRBJ1-1; D ambiguous. The CDR3 runs to 16 residues. Germline V CDR1 and CDR2: MGHRA, YSYEKL. V lost 1 base and J 4 bases, leaving 16 bases between the germline ends.

The V gene is TRBV7-3, the J gene TRBJ1-1; D gene unclear. The CDR3 has 14 residues. Trimming removed 5 bases at V and 3 bases at J, with 13 bases between. Germline V gene sequence: CDR1 SGHTA, CDR2 FQGTGA. CDR3 loop: CASSGSMGYTEAFF. CDR3 coding DNA: TGTGCCAGCAGCGGAAGCATGGGGTACACTGAAGCTTTCTTT.

J is TRBJ1-2 and V is TRBV10-3; the D gene is possibly TRBD1 (6 bases). Trimming left V 2 bases short and J 13 bases short, with 14 bases between. Germline V lookup: CDR1 ENHRY, CDR2 SYGVKD. The CDR3 has 12 amino acids. CDR3 DNA: TGTGCCATCAGTGAGCCTGAAACAGGGATCACCTTC. It encodes CAISEPETGITF.

The CDR3 nucleotides read TGCGCCAGCAGCCCAACTAGAGGGACAGGGGGCTACCACGAGCAGTACTTC. This sequence encodes CASSPTRGTGGYHEQYF. The V call is TRBV5-1, the J call TRBJ2-7; 12 nucleotides match TRBD1. The CDR3 length is 17 residues. Germline CDR1 is SGHRS and CDR2 is YFSETQ. The trim removed 4 bases at V and 5 bases at J, leaving 13 bases unmatched.

The rearrangement joins TRBV6-1 to TRBJ2-5; no reliable D call. The J call may be in error: the DNA end matches TRBJ2-7 better. Germline V gives CDR1 MNHNS, CDR2 SASEGT. This CDR3 comprises 13 residues. The CDR3 is CASSEVLVYEQYF. The CDR3 region has the DNA TGTGCCAGCAGTGAAGTTCTGGTCTACGAGCAGTACTTC.

V usage is TRBV19 and J usage is TRBJ2-7, with TRBD1 identical over 10 bases. The CDR3 is 15 amino acids. With V trimmed by 7 bases and J by 0 bases, 6 bases remained unmatched. Germline CDR1 is LNHDA and CDR2 is SQIVND (reference sequence). The CDR3 loop is CASKQDRGGSYEQYF. CDR3 DNA: TGTGCCAGTAAACAGGACAGGGGGGGCTCCTACGAGCAGTACTTC.

The chain recombines TRBV6-5 with TRBJ2-7; no clear D. The CDR3 consists of 11 residues. V was trimmed by 10 bases and J by 2 bases, leaving 9 bases between them. Germline CDR1 reads MNHEY; CDR2 reads SVGAGI. CDR3 in amino acids: CATGWAYEQYF. The CDR3 DNA is TGTGCCACCGGGTGGGCCTACGAGCAGTACTTC.

The chain has TRBV2 and TRBJ2-1; D possibly uses TRBD1 or TRBD2 (5 bases each). V was trimmed by 4 bases and J by 6 bases, leaving 13 bases between them. CDR3 size: 14 residues. Per the germline V gene, CDR1 is SNHLY and CDR2 is FYNNEI. Here the CDR3 reads CASSVSRDGNEQFF. Written as DNA, the CDR3 is TGTGCCAGCAGTGTTTCAAGGGACGGCAATGAGCAGTTCTTC.

The V call is TRBV5-1, the J call TRBJ2-7, with 8 bases lining up with TRBD2. Unmatched junction bases numbered 6, after V lost 0 bases and J lost 1 base. This CDR3 comprises 16 residues. Germline V gene sequence: CDR1 SGHRS, CDR2 YFSETQ. The DNA for the CDR3 is TGCGCCAGCAGCTTGGATGGACTAGCTGCGTCCTACGAGCAGTACTTC. Its translation is CASSLDGLAASYEQYF.

This clone was found once. This chain joins TRBV5-1 and TRBJ2-4; D ambiguous. This CDR3 spans 14 amino acids. V dropped 4 bases and J dropped 3 bases, with 11 bases sitting between them. Germline V gene sequence: CDR1 SGHRS, CDR2 YFSETQ. Here the CDR3 DNA reads TGCGCCAGCAGCGACGACGACGGCAAAAACATTCAGTACTTC. Its translation is CASSDDDGKNIQYF.

This clone occurred once. In the same sample, other DNA sequences code for this CDR3. The rearrangement joins TRBV19 to TRBJ1-5; the D is unclear. This CDR3 spans 14 amino acids. V was pared by 5 bases and J by 1 base, with 9 bases between. In germline, CDR1 is LNHDA, CDR2 SQIVND (reference sequence). CDR3 coding DNA: TGTGCCAGTAGTCTTAGGGAGAGCAATCAGCCCCAGCATTTT. Encoded protein: CASSLRESNQPQHF.

Only one count was recorded for this clone. The chain recombines TRBV9 with TRBJ2-6; D remains ambiguous. The V end lost 2 bases, the J end lost 12 bases, and 9 bases lay between the germline ends. This CDR3 has 12 residues. Germline V lookup: CDR1 SGDLS, CDR2 YYNGEE. The CDR3 loop is CASSVSPAVLTF. CDR3 bases: TGTGCCAGCAGCGTGAGCCCAGCCGTCCTGACTTTC.

About this clone itself: At the DNA level, this CDR3 is encoded by other sequences in the same sample as well. This chain uses TRBV9 with TRBJ1-1; D remains ambiguous. Trimming left V 0 bases short and J 2 bases short, with 11 bases between. The germline V gene has CDR1 SGDLS and CDR2 YYNGEE. This CDR3 comprises 15 residues. CDR3 loop: CASSVGVGRNTEAFF. As DNA, the CDR3 is TGTGCCAGCAGCGTAGGAGTGGGGAGAAACACTGAAGCTTTCTTT.